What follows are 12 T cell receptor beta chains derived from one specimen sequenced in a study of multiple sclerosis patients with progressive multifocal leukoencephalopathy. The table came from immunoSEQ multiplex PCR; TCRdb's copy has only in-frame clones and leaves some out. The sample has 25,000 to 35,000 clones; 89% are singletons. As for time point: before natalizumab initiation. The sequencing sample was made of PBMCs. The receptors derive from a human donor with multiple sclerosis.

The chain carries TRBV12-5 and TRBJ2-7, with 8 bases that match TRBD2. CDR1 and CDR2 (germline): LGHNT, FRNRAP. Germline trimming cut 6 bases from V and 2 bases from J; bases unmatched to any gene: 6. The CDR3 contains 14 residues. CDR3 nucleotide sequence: TGTGCTAGTGGCGGAGCGGGAGTGGCCTACGAGCAGTACTTC. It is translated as CASGGAGVAYEQYF.

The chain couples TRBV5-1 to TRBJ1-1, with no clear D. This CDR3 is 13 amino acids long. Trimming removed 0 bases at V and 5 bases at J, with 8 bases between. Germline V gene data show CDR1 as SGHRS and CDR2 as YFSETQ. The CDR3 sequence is CASSLGIPTEAFF. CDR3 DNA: TGCGCCAGCAGCTTGGGGATTCCGACTGAAGCTTTCTTT. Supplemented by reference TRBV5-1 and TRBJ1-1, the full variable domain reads KAGVTQTPRYLIKTRGQQVTLSCSPISGHRSVSWYQQTPGQGLQFLFEYFSETQRNKGNFPGRFSGRQFSNSRSEMNVSTLELGDSALYLCASSLGIPTEAFFGQGTRLTVV.

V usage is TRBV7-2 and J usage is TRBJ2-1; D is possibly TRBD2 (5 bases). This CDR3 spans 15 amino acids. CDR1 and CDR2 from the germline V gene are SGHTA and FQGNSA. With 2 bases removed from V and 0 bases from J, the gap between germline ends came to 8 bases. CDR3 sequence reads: CASSLRRSSYNEQFF. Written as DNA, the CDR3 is TGTGCCAGCAGCTTAAGGAGGAGCTCCTACAATGAGCAGTTCTTC.

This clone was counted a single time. For the CDR3, the DNA is TGTGCCTGGAGTCTCTCCGACAGGGCCTATGGCTACACCTTC. Translation gives CAWSLSDRAYGYTF. The chain uses TRBV30 and TRBJ1-2, with TRBD1 matching 7 bases. The germline V gene encodes CDR1 GTSNPN and CDR2 SVGIG (reference sequence). V shed 2 bases and J 4 bases; nucleotides not matched to a gene: 7. The CDR3 has 14 residues.

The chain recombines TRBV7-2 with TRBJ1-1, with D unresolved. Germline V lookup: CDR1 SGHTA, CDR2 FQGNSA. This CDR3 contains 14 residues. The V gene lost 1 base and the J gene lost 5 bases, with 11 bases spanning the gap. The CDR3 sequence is CASSLGPQATEAFF. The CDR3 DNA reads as TGTGCCAGCAGCTTAGGACCCCAAGCGACTGAAGCTTTCTTT.

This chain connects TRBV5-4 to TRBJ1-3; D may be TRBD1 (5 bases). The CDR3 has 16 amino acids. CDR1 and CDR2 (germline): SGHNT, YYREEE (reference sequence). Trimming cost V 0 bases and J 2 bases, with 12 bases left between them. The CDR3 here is CASSLGTGTAGNTIYF. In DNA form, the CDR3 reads TGTGCCAGCAGCTTGGGGACCGGGACGGCTGGAAACACCATATATTTT.

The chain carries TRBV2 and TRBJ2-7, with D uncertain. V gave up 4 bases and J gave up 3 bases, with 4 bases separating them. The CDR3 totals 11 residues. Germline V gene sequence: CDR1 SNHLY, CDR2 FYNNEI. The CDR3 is CASSAYYEQYF. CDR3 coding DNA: TGTGCCAGCAGTGCCTACTACGAGCAGTACTTC.

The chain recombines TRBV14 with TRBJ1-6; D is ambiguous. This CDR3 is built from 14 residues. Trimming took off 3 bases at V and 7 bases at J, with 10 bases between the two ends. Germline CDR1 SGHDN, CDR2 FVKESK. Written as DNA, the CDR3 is TGTGCCAGCAGCCAGGGGAATGGAAATTCACCCCTCCACTTT. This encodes CASSQGNGNSPLHF.

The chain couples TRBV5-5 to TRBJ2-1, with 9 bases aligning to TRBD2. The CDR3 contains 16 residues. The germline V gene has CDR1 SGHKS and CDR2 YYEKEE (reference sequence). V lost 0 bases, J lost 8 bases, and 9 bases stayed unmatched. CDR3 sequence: CASSLVGGRDLDEQFF. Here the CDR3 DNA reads TGTGCCAGCAGCTTGGTGGGCGGGAGGGACCTGGATGAGCAGTTCTTC.

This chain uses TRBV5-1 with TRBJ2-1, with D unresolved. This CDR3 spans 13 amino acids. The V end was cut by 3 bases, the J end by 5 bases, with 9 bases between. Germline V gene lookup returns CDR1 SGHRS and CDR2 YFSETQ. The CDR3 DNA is TGCGCCAGCAGCTCAGACCTAAACAATGAGCAGTTCTTC. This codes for CASSSDLNNEQFF.

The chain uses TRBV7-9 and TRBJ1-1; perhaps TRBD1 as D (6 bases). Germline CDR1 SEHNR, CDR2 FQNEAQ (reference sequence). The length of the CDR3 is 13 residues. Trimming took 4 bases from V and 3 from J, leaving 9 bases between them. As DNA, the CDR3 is TGTGCCAGCAGCTCACAGGGCTACACTGAAGCTTTCTTT. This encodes CASSSQGYTEAFF. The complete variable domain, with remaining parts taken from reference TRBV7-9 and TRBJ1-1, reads DTGVSQNPRHKITKRGQNVTFRCDPISEHNRLYWYRQTLGQGPEFLTYFQNEAQLEKSRLLSDRFSAERPKGSFSTLEIQRTEQGDSAMYLCASSSQGYTEAFFGQGTRLTVV.

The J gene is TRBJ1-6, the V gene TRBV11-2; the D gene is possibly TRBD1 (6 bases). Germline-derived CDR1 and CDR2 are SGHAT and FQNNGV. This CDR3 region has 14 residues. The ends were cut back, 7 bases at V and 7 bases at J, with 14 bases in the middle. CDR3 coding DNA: TGTGCCAGCACACCGGGACAATTCAATTCACCCCTCCACTTT. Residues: CASTPGQFNSPLHF.